This T cell receptor beta chain was sequenced for a study of T cell responses to AZD1222 COVID-19 vaccine. Sequenced by immunoSEQ multiplex PCR; TCRdb stores in-frame clones only, minus some. The repertoire has more than 95,000 clones, over 80% of them found once; the top ten carry around 8.7%. V gave up 0 bases and J gave up 5 bases, with 11 bases separating them. Germline V CDR1 and CDR2: SGHNT, YYREEE (reference sequence). This CDR3 is 14 amino acids long. The TCR comes from an adult in good health. V is TRBV5-4 and J is TRBJ1-1, with a weak D call TRBD1 (6 bases). This specimen was peripheral blood, taken on day 0 of AZD1222 vaccination. The CDR3, as DNA: TGTGCCAGCAGCTTGGAGGGGGGGCGGACTGAAGCTTTCTTT. Encoded protein: CASSLEGGRTEAFF.